These T cell receptor beta chains were read from a single sample in a study of prognosis after radiotherapy for stage I lung cancer. TCRdb used MiXCR to reprocess the multiplex PCR reads, holding one entry per CDR3 protein. The sample includes about 30,000 distinct CDR3 sequences, around half of them seen just once. This sample comprised PBMCs, obtained before or after stereotactic body radiation therapy (not recorded which). Source of these receptors: a donor over 45 with non-small cell lung cancer. CDR3s include the opening cysteine and the closing phenylalanine or tryptophan. The D gene is left open where the match is weak. Clone size appears in some rows only: once, few, many, or a class for an expanded clone.

V gene: TRBV30; J gene: TRBJ2-1; clone size: NA; D gene: TRBD1; CDR3 DNA: TGTGCCTGGGGACAGGCTCTCAACAATGAGCAGTTCTTC; CDR3 protein: CAWGQALNNEQFF
V gene: TRBV27; J gene: TRBJ2-5; clone size: NA; D gene: NA; CDR3 DNA: TGTGCCAGCAGTTTAAGGGAACAAGAGACCCAGTACTTC; CDR3 protein: CASSLREQETQYF
V gene: TRBV18; J gene: TRBJ2-7; clone size: NA; D gene: NA; CDR3 DNA: TGTGCTAGCTCACCCGCCCTCTACGAGCAGTACTTC; CDR3 protein: CASSPALYEQYF
V gene: TRBV5-6; J gene: TRBJ2-3; clone size: many; D gene: NA; CDR3 DNA: TGTGCCAGCAGCTTGGCGGCTCAGGCCCCGGCAGATACGCAGTATTTT; CDR3 protein: CASSLAAQAPADTQYF
V gene: TRBV6-5; J gene: TRBJ1-3; clone size: NA; D gene: NA; CDR3 DNA: TGTGCCAGCAGTTATGAGGCAGGCTTCTCTGGAAACACCATATATTTT; CDR3 protein: CASSYEAGFSGNTIYF
V gene: TRBV12-5; J gene: TRBJ2-7; clone size: medium-sized; D gene: TRBD1; CDR3 DNA: TGTGCTAGTGGTTCAGCAGGGGGCGCGGGGAACGAGCAGTACTTC; CDR3 protein: CASGSAGGAGNEQYF
V gene: TRBV9; J gene: TRBJ2-7; clone size: NA; D gene: TRBD1; CDR3 DNA: TGTGCCAGCAGCTTAGCCCCGACAGGGCAGGACGATCAGTACTTC; CDR3 protein: CASSLAPTGQDDQYF
V gene: TRBV6-2/TRBV6-3; J gene: TRBJ1-5; clone size: medium-sized; D gene: NA; CDR3 DNA: TGTGCCAGCAGGGAGACAGATCAGCCCCAGCATTTT; CDR3 protein: CASRETDQPQHF
V gene: TRBV6-2/TRBV6-3; J gene: TRBJ2-7; clone size: NA; D gene: TRBD1; CDR3 DNA: TGTGCCAGCAGTGAATGGGGACAGGTTTTCTACGAGCAGTACTTC; CDR3 protein: CASSEWGQVFYEQYF
V gene: TRBV7-3; J gene: TRBJ2-1; clone size: NA; D gene: TRBD2; CDR3 DNA: TGTGCCAGCGGACAGCGGGAGGCCTTTGTTGAGCAGTTCTTC; CDR3 protein: CASGQREAFVEQFF
V gene: TRBV6-2/TRBV6-3; J gene: TRBJ1-1; clone size: NA; D gene: NA; CDR3 DNA: TGTGCCAGCAGTTACGACAGAGTGAACACTGAAGCTTTCTTT; CDR3 protein: CASSYDRVNTEAFF